The T cell receptor (beta chain) under discussion was sequenced for a study of response to subunit inactivated influenza vaccine. General study points: After each seasonal influenza vaccination, few new T cells are recruited, the authors suggested.

Germline V CDR1 and CDR2: MGHRA, YSYEKL. V lost 4 bases, J lost 2 bases, and 15 bases lay in between. This CDR3 contains 16 residues. This clonotype showed up just a few times. Its target is unknown. TCRdb recomputed calls from the RT-PCR reads with MiXCR, one row per CDR3 protein. Counted here are 600,000 to 850,000 distinct CDR3 sequences, 14% occurring once; the ten biggest clones make up less than 9%. This rearrangement joins TRBV4-1 to TRBJ1-5, with D possibly being TRBD1 (5 bases). The material sequenced was PBMCs from blood, taken around 14 days before vaccination. The source is a man aged 50-59 years who received an inactivated influenza vaccine. The CDR3 spells CASSPLGGLGNQPQHF. For the CDR3, the DNA is TGCGCCAGCAGCCCCTTGGGGGGTTTGGGCAATCAGCCCCAGCATTTT.